A single sample gave rise to the 11 T cell receptor beta chains below, sequenced in a study of metastatic and nonmetastatic thyroid tumors. No patient received treatment before thyroid surgery. TCRdb called clones again from the PCR reads with MiXCR. The table lists tens of thousands of clones, around 13% of them singletons. The material sequenced was tumor tissue. The receptors here all came from a female donor with papillary thyroid cancer or a benign thyroid nodule (not recorded which). Some clones in this sample may be carry-over from other donors' samples.

This clone was seen ten or more times. The rearrangement uses TRBV7-8 and TRBJ1-6, with D perhaps matching TRBD1 (5 bases). Germline CDR1 SGHVS, CDR2 FQNEAQ. The CDR3 sequence is 19 residues long. Trimming took off 5 bases at V and 7 bases at J, with 27 bases between the two ends. CDR3 region: CASSPTQFITGGGNSPLHF. In nucleotides, the CDR3 is TGTGCCAGCAGCCCCACTCAATTCATAACAGGCGGCGGAAATTCACCCCTCCACTTT.

This clone was seen ten or more times. The V gene is TRBV5-1, the J gene TRBJ2-3; D unclear. The germline CDR1 and CDR2 sequences are SGHRS and YFSETQ. This CDR3 region has 14 residues. V shed 1 base and J shed 1 base, with 7 bases lying between them. Here the CDR3 reads CASSLRQGTDTQYF. The CDR3 DNA follows: TGCGCCAGCAGCTTGAGGCAGGGCACAGATACGCAGTATTTT.

This clone appeared many times. The genes are TRBV4-1 and TRBJ2-7; 9 bases map to TRBD2. The CDR3 extends over 16 amino acids. The germline CDR1 and CDR2 sequences are MGHRA and YSYEKL. J gave up 2 bases and V 1 base, and 6 bases lay outside the gene matches. The CDR3 reads CASSQVVAGEPYEQYF. The DNA of the CDR3 is TGCGCCAGCAGCCAAGTTGTAGCGGGAGAACCCTACGAGCAGTACTTC.

This clone was found many times. The gene calls are TRBV29-1 and TRBJ1-2; 8 nucleotides align to TRBD1. CDR1 is SQVTM and CDR2 is ANQGSEA in the germline V gene. The CDR3 spans 14 residues. The ends lost 4 bases at V and 8 bases at J; junction bases unmatched: 12. Here the CDR3 reads CSVGDRLHGWGYTF. The DNA for the CDR3 is TGCAGCGTTGGGGACAGGTTGCATGGCTGGGGCTACACCTTC.

Comment on this clone: At one of its ends the junction is not consistent with the germline gene, which may arise from a read error. This same CDR3 is encoded by further DNA sequences in the sample. The V gene is TRBV5-6, the J gene TRBJ2-7; 11 bases are shared with TRBD2. CDR1 SGHDT and CDR2 YYEEEE come from the germline V gene. This CDR3 has 16 residues. CDR3 DNA: TGTGCCAGCAGCTCAGAACTAGCGGGAGTCCCCTACGAGCAATACTTC. It codes for CASSSELAGVPYEQYF.

This clone was picked up many times. The sample contains more than one DNA sequence encoding this CDR3. This chain joins TRBV7-8 and TRBJ2-5; 11 nucleotides match TRBD1. Germline V gene data show CDR1 as SGHVS and CDR2 as FQNEAQ. The CDR3 covers 15 residues. After removal of 2 bases from V and 9 bases from J, the junction contained 8 bases not matched to a gene. This CDR3 reads CASSLTGQGGSSQYF. The CDR3 DNA is TGTGCCAGCAGCTTAACGGGACAGGGGGGTAGCTCCCAGTACTTC.

The V and J genes are TRBV7-6 and TRBJ1-4, with TRBD1 as a possible D gene (5 bases). Trimming removed 5 bases at V and 11 bases at J, with 18 bases between. CDR3 size: 14 residues. The germline gives CDR1 SGHVS, CDR2 FNYEAQ. CDR3 in amino acids: CASSPGEGSGKLFF. The CDR3 DNA reads TGTGCCAGCAGCCCTGGAGAGGGGTCGGGGAAACTGTTTTTT.

This clone occurred many times. V and J are TRBV6-1 and TRBJ2-7; D is ambiguous. This CDR3 region has 14 residues. Germline V lookup: CDR1 MNHNS, CDR2 SASEGT. The ends were cut back, 2 bases at V and 3 bases at J, with 11 bases in the middle. CDR3 loop: CASSERRNRYEQYF. The DNA of the CDR3 is TGTGCCAGCAGTGAAAGGCGAAACCGCTACGAGCAGTACTTC.

This clone was observed at least ten times. The chain couples TRBV15 to TRBJ1-4, with a weak D call TRBD1 (5 bases). CDR1 is LNHNV and CDR2 is YYDKDF in the germline V gene (reference sequence). There are 16 residues in the CDR3. V was shortened by 0 bases and J by 7 bases, with 15 bases between the two germline ends. Here the CDR3 reads CATSRDRGEGSEKLFF. The CDR3 DNA is TGTGCCACCAGCAGAGATCGGGGGGAGGGGAGTGAAAAACTGTTTTTT.

This clone was counted ten times or more. The chain combines TRBV14 with TRBJ2-3; TRBD2 matches at 14 bases. This CDR3 comprises 17 residues. Germline V gene sequence: CDR1 SGHDN, CDR2 FVKESK. Trimming took 2 bases from V and 5 from J; bases not matched to a gene: 6. In DNA, the CDR3 is TGTGCCAGCAGCCAACGAACCGGGACTAGCGGGAGAGATACGCAGTATTTT. Encoded protein: CASSQRTGTSGRDTQYF.

Concerning this clone itself: This may come from a read error, since a much larger clone is one base off. The rearrangement links TRBV5-1 to TRBJ2-5, with D perhaps matching TRBD1 or TRBD2 (5 bases each). V gave up 0 bases and J gave up 5 bases, with 14 bases separating them. Germline values: CDR1 SGHRS, CDR2 YFSETQ. The CDR3 spans 15 residues. The CDR3 is CASSLARQRDETQYF. In DNA form, the CDR3 reads TGCGCCAGCAGCTTGGCCAGACAGAGGGATGAGACCCAGTACTTC.